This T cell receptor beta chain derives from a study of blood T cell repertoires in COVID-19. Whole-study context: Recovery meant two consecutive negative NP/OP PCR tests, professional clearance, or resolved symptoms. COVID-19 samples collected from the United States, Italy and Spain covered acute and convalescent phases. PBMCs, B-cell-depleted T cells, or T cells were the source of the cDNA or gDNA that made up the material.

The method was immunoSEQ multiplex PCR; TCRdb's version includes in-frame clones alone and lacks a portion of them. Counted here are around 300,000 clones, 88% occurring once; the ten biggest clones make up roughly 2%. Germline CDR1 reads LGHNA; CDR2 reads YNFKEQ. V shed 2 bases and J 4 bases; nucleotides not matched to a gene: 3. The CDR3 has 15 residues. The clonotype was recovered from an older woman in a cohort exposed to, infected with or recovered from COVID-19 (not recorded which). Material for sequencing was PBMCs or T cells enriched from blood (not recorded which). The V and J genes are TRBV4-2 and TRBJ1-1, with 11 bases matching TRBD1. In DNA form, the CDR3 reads TGTGCCAGCAGCCAACTTGGGACAGGGGGCACTGAAGCTTTCTTT. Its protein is CASSQLGTGGTEAFF.